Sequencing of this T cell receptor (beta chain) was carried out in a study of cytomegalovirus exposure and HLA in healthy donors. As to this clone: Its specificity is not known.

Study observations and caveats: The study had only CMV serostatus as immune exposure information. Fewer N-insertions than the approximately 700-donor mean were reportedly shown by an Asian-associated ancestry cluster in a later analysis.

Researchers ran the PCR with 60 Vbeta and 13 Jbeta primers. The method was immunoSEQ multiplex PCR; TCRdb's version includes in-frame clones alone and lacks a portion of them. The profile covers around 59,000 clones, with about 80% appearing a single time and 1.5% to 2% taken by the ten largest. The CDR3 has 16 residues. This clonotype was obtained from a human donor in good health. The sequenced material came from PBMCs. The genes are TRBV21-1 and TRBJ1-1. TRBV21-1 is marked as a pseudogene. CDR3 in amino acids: CASSNTSGGAVSEAFF. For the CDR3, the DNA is TGTGCCAGCAGCAACACCTCCGGGGGGGCCGTCTCTGAAGCTTTCTTT.